One T cell receptor beta chain is described in this entry. Assay: immunoSEQ multiplex PCR; the TCRdb copy retains only in-frame clones and omits some. In the table there are about 64,000 clones, 81% of which are singletons. This sample stems from a study of T cells in localized non-small cell lung cancer. The V end lost 1 base, the J end lost 1 base, and 10 bases lay between the germline ends. The length of the CDR3 is 15 residues. Looked up from germline, CDR1 is SGHTA and CDR2 is FQGNSA. The sequencing here drew on PBMCs, taken before any cancer treatment. The chain recombines TRBV7-2 with TRBJ1-1; D remains unclear. This sequence originates from a man aged 40-75 years with stage II lung adenocarcinoma. The CDR3 nucleotides are TGTGCCAGCAGCTTAGATCCGGTAGGGAACACTGAAGCTTTCTTT. It codes for CASSLDPVGNTEAFF.